This entry is about one T cell receptor (beta chain). Its antigen is not identified. Before sequencing, viral peptide pools were used by the ViraFEST assay to expand antigen-specific CD4+ T cells. Following culture for about ten days, CD4+ T cells were isolated. Testing of the vaccine recipients showed negative nucleocapsid antibodies and no prior SARS-CoV-2 infection. Wells containing a few million PBMC each were cultured with 10 IU/ml IL-2 and about 10 ug/ml peptides. The table came from immunoSEQ multiplex PCR; TCRdb's copy has only in-frame clones and leaves some out. The data show over 50,000 clones, more than 80% seen once. This sample is part of a study of vaccination effects on CD4 cells after COVID-19. Trimming took 6 bases from V and 8 from J, leaving 16 bases between them. This CDR3 comprises 14 residues. From germline, CDR1 is SGHAT and CDR2 FQNNGV. Findings and caveats of the study: Clonal contraction was marked in infection- and vaccine-induced clones late after vaccination.

This chain joins TRBV11-2 and TRBJ1-4; D might be TRBD1 (5 bases). The receptor's source is a human donor who received a COVID-19 vaccine. This sample comprised CD4+ T cells from PBMCs cultured with HCoV-229E spike peptides, obtained before COVID-19 vaccination. CDR3 DNA sequence: TGTGCCAGCAGAAGGGGAGGCGTTGAAGAAAAACTGTTTTTT. The encoded protein is CASRRGGVEEKLFF.